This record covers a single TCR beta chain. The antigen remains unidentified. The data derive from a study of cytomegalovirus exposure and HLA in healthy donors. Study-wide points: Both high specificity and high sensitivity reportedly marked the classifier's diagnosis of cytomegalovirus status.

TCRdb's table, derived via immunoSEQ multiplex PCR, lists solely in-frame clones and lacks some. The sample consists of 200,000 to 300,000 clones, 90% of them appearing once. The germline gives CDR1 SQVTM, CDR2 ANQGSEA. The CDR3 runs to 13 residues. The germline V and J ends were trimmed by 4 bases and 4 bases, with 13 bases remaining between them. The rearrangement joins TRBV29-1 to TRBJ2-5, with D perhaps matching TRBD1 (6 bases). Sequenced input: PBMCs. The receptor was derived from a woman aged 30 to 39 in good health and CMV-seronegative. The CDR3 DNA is TGCAGCGTTGTGGTCGGGGACACAGAGACCCAGTACTTC. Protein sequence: CSVVVGDTETQYF.